By share, the clone carrying this T cell receptor (beta chain) counts as medium-sized (0.01 to 0.1%). The source of the sample is a study of liver allograft versus peripheral blood T cells. About the research overall: Liver transplant recipients had T cell receptor repertoires compared between transplanted liver and peripheral blood.

V dropped 5 bases and J dropped 11; count of bases not matched to a gene: 6. Germline V gene lookup returns CDR1 MDHEN and CDR2 SYDVKM. CDR3 size: 12 residues. TCRdb re-analysed the reads in MiXCR, keeping a single row per CDR3 protein. Of thousands of distinct CDR3 sequences listed, about a fifth are singletons. This receptor was taken from a human patient who had a liver transplant. Some T cells may originate from the graft donor. The chain combines TRBV28 with TRBJ1-1, with TRBD1 identical over 9 bases. CDR3 loop: CASSQQGAPAFF. CDR3 in DNA: TGTGCCAGCAGTCAACAGGGGGCGCCGGCTTTCTTT.